A single sample gave rise to the 20 T cell receptor beta chains below, sequenced in a study of blood T cell repertoires in COVID-19. Measured with immunoSEQ multiplex PCR; TCRdb has only the in-frame clones, and not every one. The table records about 160,000 clones, roughly 80% of them present only once. Sequencing was carried out using peripheral blood. The receptors derive from an older man with acute or convalescent COVID-19.

The genes are TRBV5-1 and TRBJ2-1; TRBD2 matches at 11 bases. V shed 4 bases and J 7 bases; nucleotides not matched to a gene: 10. This CDR3 is 16 amino acids long. CDR1 is SGHRS, CDR2 YFSETQ, per germline. The CDR3 DNA is TGCGCCAGCAGCCCGAATTTTAGCGGGGGGGGAAATGAGCAGTTCTTC. It translates to CASSPNFSGGGNEQFF.

The J gene is TRBJ2-4, the V gene TRBV28; 8 nucleotides line up with TRBD1. V shed 5 bases, J shed 7 bases, and the junction held 4 bases outside the gene matches. From germline, CDR1 is MDHEN and CDR2 SYDVKM. This CDR3 region has 13 residues. The DNA for the CDR3 is TGTGCCAGCAGTCGACAGGGGCGGAACATTCAGTACTTC. This encodes CASSRQGRNIQYF.

Only a few counts were recorded for this clone. The rearrangement joins TRBV29-1 to TRBJ2-7, with unresolved D. This CDR3 has 12 amino acids. Looked up from germline, CDR1 is SQVTM and CDR2 is ANQGSEA. Trimming left V 5 bases short and J 5 bases short, with 13 bases between. The CDR3 is CSVYDLGDEQYF. CDR3 in DNA: TGCAGCGTTTACGACCTAGGCGACGAGCAGTACTTC.

This clone was seen a few times. The chain employs TRBV2 and TRBJ1-1, with D perhaps matching TRBD1 (5 bases). Germline loops: CDR1 SNHLY, CDR2 FYNNEI. The CDR3 runs 14 residues. V was cut by 0 bases and J by 4 bases, with 9 bases left in between. The CDR3 DNA reads TGTGCCAGCAGTGAAGCGCGCAGGGCCACTGAAGCTTTCTTT. Translated, it gives CASSEARRATEAFF.

The rearrangement joins TRBV6-1 to TRBJ1-2; TRBD1 is a possible D gene (5 bases). Trimming cost V 2 bases and J 6 bases, with 13 bases left between them. In germline, CDR1 is MNHNS, CDR2 SASEGT. The length of the CDR3 is 14 residues. The CDR3 coding sequence is TGTGCCAGCAGTGAATTCGGCAGGGCAGATGGCTACACCTTC. This gives the protein CASSEFGRADGYTF.

This chain uses TRBV6-2 or TRBV6-3 with TRBJ2-7; D remains unclear. V was clipped by 6 bases and J by 0 bases, with 15 bases between them. CDR1 is MNHEY, CDR2 SVGEGT, per germline. CDR3 length equals 15 residues. The CDR3 reads CASSPSGTLSYEQYF. The CDR3 bases are TGTGCCAGCAGCCCCTCAGGTACCCTCTCCTACGAGCAGTACTTC.

The chain's CDR3 is CASSEEWGQGYTEAFF. CDR3 DNA: TGTGCCAGCAGTGAAGAGTGGGGACAGGGGTACACTGAAGCTTTCTTT. The chain couples TRBV6-1 to TRBJ1-1, with TRBD1 matching over 10 bases. V gave up 1 base and J gave up 3 bases; unmatched junction bases: 5. The CDR3 contains 16 residues. In germline, CDR1 is MNHNS, CDR2 SASEGT.

This chain uses TRBV10-3 with TRBJ2-1; TRBD2 might be the D (6 bases). Per germline, CDR1 ENHRY and CDR2 SYGVKD. The CDR3 length is 17 residues. V dropped 4 bases and J dropped 5 bases, with 21 bases sitting between them. CDR3 sequence: CAISGPPGNGRNNEQFF. CDR3 nucleotide sequence: TGTGCCATCAGTGGTCCTCCGGGGAACGGGAGAAACAATGAGCAGTTCTTC.

Only a few counts were recorded for this clone. V and J are TRBV2 and TRBJ2-6; 9 positions match TRBD2. The V gene end was trimmed by 4 bases and the J gene end by 0 bases; junction bases not matched to a gene: 1. The CDR3 has 16 residues. Germline CDR1 and CDR2: SNHLY and FYNNEI. CDR3 sequence: CASSVLAGSGANVLTF. CDR3 sequence (DNA): TGTGCCAGCAGTGTACTAGCGGGCTCTGGGGCCAACGTCCTGACTTTC.

The chain carries TRBV4-2 and TRBJ1-1; possible D gene TRBD1, 5 bases. The CDR3 is made up of 14 amino acids. V was trimmed by 0 bases and J by 6 bases, leaving 11 bases between them. Germline lookup yields CDR1 LGHNA and CDR2 YNFKEQ. The CDR3 loop reads CASSQDRTGAEAFF. The CDR3 bases are TGTGCCAGCAGCCAAGATCGCACAGGCGCTGAAGCTTTCTTT.

Only one count was recorded for this clone. The V and J genes are TRBV10-2 and TRBJ2-3; tentatively, D is TRBD1 (5 bases). Deletions cut 8 bases from V and 2 bases from J, with 14 bases between. CDR3 length: 14 residues. Per germline, CDR1 WSHSY and CDR2 SAAADI. Here the CDR3 DNA reads TGCGCCAGCTGGCAGGGTTTTTTCACAGATACGCAGTATTTT. It codes for CASWQGFFTDTQYF.

This clone was detected only a few times. This chain links TRBV3-1 (or the pseudogene TRBV3-2) with TRBJ2-5; D gene unclear. Germline CDR1 reads LGHDT; CDR2 reads YNNKEL (reference sequence). V shed 0 bases and J shed 2 bases, with 7 bases lying between them. This CDR3 is built from 14 residues. The CDR3 reads CASSQDIQQETQYF. The DNA of the CDR3 is TGTGCCAGCAGCCAAGATATACAGCAAGAGACCCAGTACTTC.

The chain links TRBV19 to TRBJ1-4; TRBD1 matches at 8 bases. V gave up 8 bases and J gave up 6 bases; unmatched junction bases: 5. Germline lookup yields CDR1 LNHDA and CDR2 SQIVND (reference sequence). The CDR3 covers 13 residues. The CDR3, as DNA: TGTGCCAGTTCAGGGGGCGGGTATGAAAAACTGTTTTTT. It codes for CASSGGGYEKLFF.

J is TRBJ1-1 and V is TRBV5-1; a possible D gene is TRBD1 (6 bases). CDR3 size: 15 residues. With 6 bases removed from V and 2 bases from J, the gap between germline ends came to 17 bases. Germline CDR1 is SGHRS and CDR2 is YFSETQ. The CDR3 nucleotides are TGCGCCAGCACGCCCTTTCCAGGGGATAACACTGAAGCTTTCTTT. This translates into CASTPFPGDNTEAFF.

This chain joins TRBV2 and TRBJ2-7, with TRBD2 matching 8 bases. There are 15 residues in the CDR3. V lost 10 bases to trimming and J lost 7 bases; unmatched junction nucleotides: 18. Per germline, CDR1 SNHLY and CDR2 FYNNEI. CDR3 sequence: CATSGRAGGSREQYF. The DNA for the CDR3 is TGTGCCACCTCCGGTAGGGCGGGAGGTTCGAGAGAGCAGTACTTC.

This rearrangement joins TRBV7-8 to TRBJ2-1; D uncertain. Trimming shortened V by 1 base and J by 6 bases, and 7 bases separated the two germline ends. The CDR3 contains 13 residues. Germline values: CDR1 SGHVS, CDR2 FQNEAQ. In DNA, the CDR3 is TGTGCCAGCAGCTTAGATACTTTCAATGAGCAGTTCTTC. Protein: CASSLDTFNEQFF.

V is TRBV2 and J is TRBJ1-1, with D possibly being TRBD1 (5 bases). From germline, CDR1 is SNHLY and CDR2 FYNNEI. This CDR3 comprises 15 residues. Trimming took off 3 bases at V and 1 base at J, with 12 bases between the two ends. CDR3 nucleotides: TGTGCCAGCAGTGAGGTAGGGGTTAGGAACACTGAAGCTTTCTTT. Residues: CASSEVGVRNTEAFF.

This clone was counted between two and nine times. The rearrangement links TRBV7-9 to TRBJ1-5; TRBD1 aligns across 9 bases. Losses at the gene ends were 5 bases for V and 0 bases for J; bases not matched to a gene: 8. CDR3 length: 17 amino acids. The V gene's germline CDR1 is SEHNR and CDR2 FQNEAQ (reference sequence). The CDR3 nucleotides are TGTGCCAGCAGCGCCCGACAGGGGGACAATAGCAATCAGCCCCAGCATTTT. It translates to CASSARQGDNSNQPQHF. The variable domain in full, with the rest retrieved from reference TRBV7-9 and TRBJ1-5, is DTGVSQNPRHKITKRGQNVTFRCDPISEHNRLYWYRQTLGQGPEFLTYFQNEAQLEKSRLLSDRFSAERPKGSFSTLEIQRTEQGDSAMYLCASSARQGDNSNQPQHFGDGTRLSIL.

The V and J genes are TRBV6-6 and TRBJ2-3, with a possible D match to TRBD1 (6 bases). The germline gives CDR1 MNHNY, CDR2 SVGAGI (reference sequence). This CDR3 region has 15 residues. The V end was cut by 5 bases, the J end by 4 bases, with 16 bases between. CDR3 loop: CASSRQVRGADTQYF. Written as DNA, the CDR3 is TGTGCCAGCAGTCGACAGGTTAGGGGCGCAGATACGCAGTATTTT.

This clone was seen a few times. The CDR3 DNA is TGTGCCAGCAGCTTAGATCGCTACGAGCAGTACTTC. The encoded protein is CASSLDRYEQYF. V is TRBV11-2 and J is TRBJ2-7; no clear D gene. Per the germline V gene, CDR1 is SGHAT and CDR2 is FQNNGV. Trimming shortened V by 0 bases and J by 3 bases, and 3 bases separated the two germline ends. This CDR3 is 12 amino acids long.